The rows below give T cell receptor beta chains drawn from one sample of a study of T cells in Graves' hyperthyroidism and ophthalmopathy. In TCRdb, the multiplex PCR reads were re-called with MiXCR into one record per CDR3 protein. The repertoire holds around 760,000 distinct CDR3 sequences, with approximately 36% as singletons. Source material: blood. These TCRs come from a woman aged 40 to 49 with Graves' hyperthyroidism. The CDR3 runs from the conserved cysteine through the conserved F or W. Fields, in order: clone size, J gene, V gene, D gene, CDR3 protein, CDR3 DNA. The D gene is left open where the match is weak. Rows may omit the clone size; those that give it use once, few, many or a size class.

>many|TRBJ1-1|TRBV2|-
CASIPGDGHEAFF
TGTGCCAGCATTCCCGGGGACGGTCATGAAGCTTTCTTT
>-|TRBJ2-2|TRBV19|-
CASSPGTGTGSCFF
-
>few|TRBJ2-5|TRBV4-3|TRBD1
CASSQGDRETQYF
TGCGCCAGCAGCCAAGGGGACAGAGAGACCCAGTACTTC
>many|TRBJ1-4|TRBV7-8|-
CASSRDSTTNEKLFF
TGTGCCAGCAGCCGCGACAGCACAACTAATGAAAAACTGTTTTTT
>-|TRBJ2-7|TRBV6-5|-
CASRSYPGALYEQYF
TGTGCCAGCAGATCCTATCCGGGGGCCCTGTACGAGCAGTACTTC
>-|TRBJ1-6|TRBV7-2|-
CASSLALNRASNSPLHF
TGTGCCAGCAGCTTGGCCCTGAACAGGGCCAGTAATTCACCCCTCCACTTT
>-|TRBJ2-5|TRBV13|-
CASSQPIRGEETQYF
TGTGCCAGCAGCCAGCCCATCAGGGGTGAGGAGACCCAGTACTTC
>few|TRBJ1-5|TRBV28|TRBD1
CASSSSDRGRDQPQHF
TGTGCCAGCAGTTCGTCTGACAGGGGGCGCGATCAGCCCCAGCATTTT
>-|TRBJ2-7|TRBV7-2|-
CASSRTAYEQCF
TGTGCCAGCAGTAGGACCGCCTACGAGCAGTGCTTC
>once|TRBJ2-3|TRBV9|TRBD1
CASSLPGQAGTDTQYF
TGTGCCAGCTCTCTCCCGGGACAGGCGGGCACAGATACGCAGTATTTT
>many|TRBJ2-5|TRBV28|-
CASSSHETQYF
TGTGCCAGCAGTAGCCACGAGACCCAGTACTTC
>-|TRBJ1-2|TRBV7-3|TRBD1
CACSRQGNYSYTF
TGTGCCTGCAGCCGACAGGGTAACTATAGCTACACCTTC
>few|TRBJ1-1|TRBV20-1|-
CSARDWQGSMNTEAFF
TGCAGTGCTAGAGACTGGCAGGGTAGCATGAACACTGAAGCTTTCTTT
>-|TRBJ2-2|TRBV12-3/TRBV12-4|-
CASRPLDGFTGELFF
TGTGCCAGCAGACCGCTAGACGGATTCACCGGGGAGCTGTTTTTT
>many|TRBJ1-1|TRBV10-3|-
CAISESTVQMNTEAFF
TGTGCCATCAGTGAGTCGACTGTACAGATGAACACTGAAGCTTTCTTT
>-|TRBJ1-1|TRBV7-8|-
CASSLRQVGAEAFF
TGTGCCAGCAGCCTACGACAGGTGGGGGCTGAAGCTTTCTTT
>-|TRBJ2-7|TRBV11-2|-
CASSLGLGGIYEQYF
TGTGCCAGCAGCTTAGGTTTGGGGGGCATCTACGAGCAGTACTTC
>-|TRBJ2-7|TRBV13|-
CASSSRQVLYYEQYF
TGTGCCAGCAGCTCCCGCCAGGTTCTGTATTACGAGCAGTACTTC
>many|TRBJ1-1|TRBV7-8|-
CASSPTGPSLNTEAFF
TGTGCCAGCAGCCCAACAGGGCCCTCCTTGAACACTGAAGCTTTCTTT
>-|TRBJ2-5|TRBV20-1|TRBD1
CSATTTQGAIGETQYF
TGCAGTGCTACTACCACTCAGGGGGCGATAGGAGAGACCCAGTACTTC